The source of this T cell receptor (beta chain) is a study of cytomegalovirus exposure and HLA in healthy donors. PCR amplification relied on 60 Vbeta primers (plus 13 Jbeta primers). TCRdb's table, derived via immunoSEQ multiplex PCR, lists solely in-frame clones and lacks some. This table has 250,000 or so clones, about nine tenths appearing once. This CDR3 has 13 amino acids. In germline, CDR1 is SGHRS, CDR2 YFSETQ. With 4 bases removed from V and 2 bases from J, the gap between germline ends came to 7 bases. Sequencing was carried out using PBMCs. The receptor's source is a girl aged 2 to 9 in good health and CMV-seronegative. The chain joins TRBV5-1 to TRBJ1-3; no reliable D call. As DNA, the CDR3 is TGCGCCAGCAGCCGGGTGGCTGGAAACACCATATATTTT. It yields the protein CASSRVAGNTIYF.